The sequence of this TCR beta chain was determined in a study of blood T cell repertoires in COVID-19. The overall study: Both acute and convalescent COVID-19 samples were obtained from the United States, Italy and Spain.

V dropped 6 bases and J dropped 6 bases, with 8 bases sitting between them. The CDR3 is made up of 11 amino acids. In the original workflow: Cell counts per sample came from amplifying reference gene primers. Sequencing was performed with immunoSEQ multiplex PCR; in TCRdb, only in-frame clones are kept and a portion is missing. That table furnishes V, J and clone size, whereas the DNA furnished D and trimming. Among about 250,000 clones, just over 85% were seen once, and the ten largest hold roughly 1.7%. Recruits, aged roughly 18 to 100 years, lived in 25 or so US areas. Resolution of symptoms, clearance, or two negative PCRs was present in recovered Cohort 3 donors.

The sequenced sample consisted of PBMCs or T cells enriched from blood (not recorded which). This receptor was identified in a man aged 35-49 years who had recovered from COVID-19. The J gene is TRBJ1-1, the V gene TRBV12-3 or TRBV12-4; D call uncertain. The CDR3 here is CASRETPEAFF. The CDR3 coding sequence is TGTGCCAGCAGGGAGACCCCTGAAGCTTTCTTT.